The 5 T cell receptor beta chains given below trace back to one sample, sequenced in a study of blood T cell repertoires in COVID-19. Here immunoSEQ multiplex PCR was the method, and the copy in TCRdb shows in-frame clones only, minus some. Here the sample spans tens of thousands of clones, 84% being singletons. The specimen sequenced was peripheral blood. The source is a man aged 50 to 59 with COVID-19, enrolled during active disease.

The chain combines TRBV12-5 with TRBJ2-5; a possible D gene is TRBD1 (6 bases). This CDR3 comprises 16 residues. Germline V CDR1 and CDR2: LGHNT, FRNRAP. V gave up 6 bases and J gave up 4 bases, with 21 bases separating them. The CDR3, as DNA: TGTGCTAGTGGGGGCGTTCTGAGGGGGATGAGAGAGACCCAGTACTTC. Translated: CASGGVLRGMRETQYF.

The CDR3 DNA reads TGTGCCAGCAGCTACCGGGGGGTAGCGGGCTTGAACATTCAGTACTTC. Translating it yields CASSYRGVAGLNIQYF. This chain uses TRBV7-9 with TRBJ2-4; 7 positions agree with TRBD2. This CDR3 is 16 amino acids long. Germline trimming cut 4 bases from V and 7 bases from J; bases unmatched to any gene: 13. Germline CDR1 is SEHNR and CDR2 is FQNEAQ (reference sequence).

The chain has TRBV21-1 and TRBJ1-2. TRBV21-1 represents a pseudogene. The CDR3 runs to 15 residues. CDR3 amino acids: CASSKGRGPTDGYTF. The CDR3 coding sequence is TGTGCCAGCAGCAAAGGGAGGGGCCCAACGGATGGCTACACCTTC.

This clone was recorded once. The rearrangement joins TRBV5-1 to TRBJ2-6; 7 nucleotides align to TRBD1. The CDR3 length is 18 residues. Trimming at V came to 1 base and at J to 0 bases, leaving 7 bases not matched to a gene. The germline V gene has CDR1 SGHRS and CDR2 YFSETQ. The CDR3 spells CASSLKRGLSSGANVLTF. DNA for the CDR3: TGCGCCAGCAGCTTGAAGAGGGGGCTGAGCTCTGGGGCCAACGTCCTGACTTTC.

The chain employs TRBV7-8 and TRBJ1-1; possible D gene TRBD1, 6 bases. CDR3 length: 16 amino acids. Germline V gene sequence: CDR1 SGHVS, CDR2 FQNEAQ. V lost 1 base to trimming and J lost 6 bases, with 18 bases between them. The CDR3 coding sequence is TGTGCCAGCAGCTTAGGGAACCGGGACAATAGCGCTGAAGCTTTCTTT. It translates to CASSLGNRDNSAEAFF.